This passage covers 3 T cell receptor beta chains from one sample sequenced in a study of CD8 T cells in ankylosing spondylitis. TCRdb re-analysed the 5' RACE reads in MiXCR, keeping a single row per CDR3 protein. The repertoire consists of 250,000 to 400,000 distinct CDR3 sequences, with 11% occurring once and the leading ten covering around 10%. Source material: blood, either unsorted or a sorted T cell fraction (not recorded which). The source of these receptors is a female donor with ankylosing spondylitis or in good health (not recorded which).

The chain carries TRBV2 and TRBJ2-3, with 12 nucleotides matching TRBD2. The CDR3 has 17 residues. V lost 8 bases to trimming and J lost 0 bases; unmatched junction nucleotides: 9. The germline CDR1 and CDR2 sequences are SNHLY and FYNNEI. The CDR3 protein is CASGLRLAGVSTDTQYF. CDR3 coding DNA: TGTGCCAGCGGACTGCGACTAGCGGGGGTTAGCACAGATACGCAGTATTTT.

This clonotype has ten or more counts. The chain couples TRBV20-1 to TRBJ1-1, with 8 nucleotides matching TRBD1. The CDR3 consists of 14 residues. The V gene's germline CDR1 is DFQATT and CDR2 SNEGSKA (reference sequence). V shed 3 bases and J 4 bases; nucleotides not matched to a gene: 7. The CDR3 sequence: CSASVEDRATEAFF. The DNA for the CDR3 is TGCAGTGCTAGTGTGGAGGACAGGGCCACTGAAGCTTTCTTT.

Note on this clonotype: A much larger clone sits a single nucleotide away, making a read error possible. The chain employs TRBV27 and TRBJ2-1; TRBD2 matches at 13 bases. Germline CDR1 is MNHEY and CDR2 is SMNVEV (reference sequence). This CDR3 has 15 residues. With 7 bases clipped from V and 8 bases from J, the junction kept 8 bases outside the gene matches. The CDR3 reads CASIIGTSGNDEQFF. The CDR3 coding sequence is TGTGCCAGCATCATAGGGACTAGCGGGAACGATGAGCAGTTCTTC.